These 4 T cell receptor beta chains came from one sample sequenced in a study of blood T cell repertoires in COVID-19. This table comes from immunoSEQ multiplex PCR, and its TCRdb copy is limited to in-frame clones, with some not included. The profile covers 200,000 to 250,000 clones, with approximately 80% appearing a single time and around 7.2% taken by the ten largest. The source material was peripheral blood. These receptor sequences come from a woman aged 45-59 years with acute or convalescent COVID-19.

This chain connects TRBV29-1 to TRBJ1-3; TRBD1 matches at 7 bases. Germline-derived CDR1 and CDR2 are SQVTM and ANQGSEA. V was pared by 7 bases and J by 3 bases, with 0 bases of the junction left unmatched. The CDR3 runs to 11 residues. The CDR3 reads CSGTGGNTIYF. The CDR3 DNA is TGCAGCGGGACAGGTGGAAACACCATATATTTT. The full variable domain, completed using reference TRBV29-1 and TRBJ1-3, is SAVISQKPSRDICQRGTSLTIQCQVDSQVTMMFWYRQQPGQSLTLIATANQGSEATYESGFVIDKFPISRPNLTFSTLTVSNMSPEDSSIYLCSGTGGNTIYFGEGSWLTVV.

V is TRBV3-1 (or the pseudogene TRBV3-2) and J is TRBJ2-5; D might be TRBD1 (6 bases). V was cut by 1 base and J by 1 base, with 7 bases left in between. The CDR3 runs 14 residues. Germline assignment: CDR1 LGHDT and CDR2 YNNKEL (reference sequence). CDR3 residues: CASSQGTAQETQYF. The CDR3, as DNA: TGTGCCAGCAGCCAAGGGACAGCCCAAGAGACCCAGTACTTC.

This clone occurred once. Here the CDR3 DNA reads TGTGCCAGCGTAACAGGGGGCAGGGGCACTGAAGCTTTCTTT. Its translation is CASVTGGRGTEAFF. The rearrangement joins TRBV28 to TRBJ1-1; 9 nucleotides agree with TRBD1. The CDR3 consists of 14 residues. V shed 8 bases, J shed 4 bases, and the junction held 8 bases outside the gene matches. The germline V gene encodes CDR1 MDHEN and CDR2 SYDVKM.

V is TRBV9 and J is TRBJ1-1; 8 nucleotides line up with TRBD1. Germline V CDR1 and CDR2: SGDLS, YYNGEE. CDR3 length equals 14 residues. J lost 4 bases, V lost 3 bases, and 5 bases had no gene match. This CDR3 is CASSGQGIVTEAFF. The CDR3 DNA reads as TGTGCCAGCAGCGGACAGGGGATTGTCACTGAAGCTTTCTTT.